This note documents a single TCR beta chain sequence. The antigen remains unidentified. This CDR3 has 15 residues. V lost 4 bases and J lost 6; bases outside the gene matches: 6. Per the germline V gene, CDR1 is SGHKS and CDR2 is YYEKEE (reference sequence). The data stem from a study of hypomethylating agent response in myelodysplastic syndrome. Study-wide background: Responders were about 6 patients with complete response or hematologic improvement; roughly 5 were non-responders.

Study-level points and caveats: Novel MDS antigen recognition by shared GLIPH2 clusters is possible but unvalidated.

Each sample had 350 to 400 ng DNA, as two 200 ng replicates, at survey resolution. Clones were sequenced by immunoSEQ multiplex PCR, and TCRdb holds only the in-frame ones, with some missing. There are around 5,000 clones in the sample; about 80% occur only once, and around 17% lies in the top ten. This receptor was identified in a human donor with myelodysplastic syndrome. The chain has TRBV5-5 and TRBJ2-3; 12 bases align to TRBD2. Sequencing used bone marrow, obtained before or after starting hypomethylating agent treatment for myelodysplastic syndrome (not recorded which). For the CDR3, the DNA is TGTGCCAGCAGCGAGAAAACTAGCGGGGGGGATACGCAGTATTTT. This sequence encodes CASSEKTSGGDTQYF.